These 30 T cell receptor beta chains share one sample of origin, sequenced in a study of identical twins. MiXCR, applied by TCRdb to the 5' RACE reads, yields one record per CDR3 protein. This table has some 1,600,000 distinct CDR3 sequences, less than 35% appearing once. The sequenced sample was cord blood. The receptors stem from a newborn girl in good health.

The chain's CDR3 is CASAGPPQRGPYNEQFF. The DNA for the CDR3 is TGTGCCAGCGCCGGACCTCCACAGCGGGGGCCCTACAATGAGCAGTTCTTC. The chain is built from TRBV6-1 and TRBJ2-1; 8 bases are shared with TRBD2. This CDR3 comprises 17 residues. The germline CDR1 and CDR2 sequences are MNHNS and SASEGT. The trim removed 8 bases at V and 2 bases at J, leaving 14 bases unmatched.

The J gene is TRBJ2-3, the V gene TRBV4-2; 11 nucleotides agree with TRBD2. The CDR3 contains 14 residues. In germline, CDR1 is LGHNA, CDR2 YNFKEQ. Losses at the gene ends were 6 bases for V and 6 bases for J; bases not matched to a gene: 5. Written as DNA, the CDR3 is TGTGCCAGCAGGTACACTAGCGGGGGTGATACGCAGTATTTT. Its translation is CASRYTSGGDTQYF.

Of note for this clonotype: At one boundary the junction diverges from the germline segment, which might be a read error. The V and J genes are TRBV18 and TRBJ2-1, with D possibly matching TRBD2 (5 bases). From germline, CDR1 is KGHSH and CDR2 LQKENI. There are 13 residues in the CDR3. The CDR3 DNA reads as TGTGCCTGCTCACCACGGGGCTACAATGAGCAGTTCTTC. This codes for CACSPRGYNEQFF. Full variable domain (missing parts from reference TRBV18 and TRBJ2-1): NAGVMQNPRHLVRRRGQEARLRCSPMKGHSHVYWYRQLPEEGLKFMVYLQKENIIDESGMPKERFSAEFPKEGPSILRIQQVVRGDSAAYFCACSPRGYNEQFFGPGTRLTVL.

The chain uses TRBV3-1 and TRBJ2-7; possible D gene TRBD2, 5 bases. This CDR3 is 13 amino acids long. Trimming pared 2 bases from V and 3 bases from J, leaving 8 bases between. Looked up from germline, CDR1 is LGHDT and CDR2 is YNNKEL (reference sequence). CDR3 loop: CASSQLRGYEQYF. The CDR3 coding sequence is TGTGCCAGCAGCCAACTTCGGGGCTACGAGCAGTACTTC.

This clonotype turned up a few times. This chain uses TRBV9 with TRBJ2-3, with 10 bases that match TRBD2. Germline V gene lookup returns CDR1 SGDLS and CDR2 YYNGEE. The ends lost 0 bases at V and 2 bases at J; junction bases unmatched: 3. The CDR3 consists of 16 residues. The CDR3 nucleotides read TGTGCCAGCAGCGTAGAGGGACTAGCGAACACAGATACGCAGTATTTT. Residues: CASSVEGLANTDTQYF.

The table lists this clonotype with many counts. This sequence joins TRBV10-3 and TRBJ2-6, with 9 bases aligning to TRBD2. V dropped 5 bases and J dropped 1; count of bases not matched to a gene: 18. Germline CDR1 is ENHRY and CDR2 is SYGVKD. The CDR3 loop spans 21 amino acids. This CDR3 reads CAISIPAGLAGFGSGANVLTF. The CDR3 nucleotides read TGTGCCATCAGTATACCGGCGGGACTAGCTGGTTTTGGGTCTGGGGCCAACGTCCTGACTTTC.

A word on this clonotype: This may be a read error: a much more frequent sequence differs by one nucleotide. The chain uses TRBV12-3 or TRBV12-4 and TRBJ1-1; 10 positions match TRBD1. This CDR3 region has 13 residues. V was clipped by 7 bases and J by 3 bases; unmatched bases: 2. The CDR3 sequence is CASNGTGDTEAFF. DNA for the CDR3: TGTGCCAGCAATGGGACAGGGGACACTGAAGCTTTCTTT.

The chain joins TRBV27 to TRBJ2-1; perhaps TRBD1 as D (6 bases). V was shortened by 6 bases and J by 8 bases, with 14 bases between the two germline ends. There are 13 residues in the CDR3. Germline CDR1 and CDR2: MNHEY and SMNVEV (reference sequence). The chain's CDR3 is CASRPYRVHEQFF. For the CDR3, the DNA is TGTGCCAGCAGACCATACAGGGTCCATGAGCAGTTCTTC.

This clonotype has only one observation. This rearrangement joins TRBV7-9 to TRBJ1-3, with 7 bases matching TRBD1. Germline-derived CDR1 and CDR2 are SEHNR and FQNEAQ (reference sequence). Germline trimming cut 4 bases from V and 5 bases from J; bases unmatched to any gene: 5. The CDR3 consists of 14 residues. The CDR3 sequence: CASSSGDSRNTIYF. The CDR3 DNA is TGTGCCAGCAGCTCCGGGGACAGCAGAAACACCATATATTTT. The full variable domain, with the rest looked up from reference TRBV7-9 and TRBJ1-3, is DTGVSQNPRHKITKRGQNVTFRCDPISEHNRLYWYRQTLGQGPEFLTYFQNEAQLEKSRLLSDRFSAERPKGSFSTLEIQRTEQGDSAMYLCASSSGDSRNTIYFGEGSWLTVV.

In the case of this clonotype: The junction shows a germline mismatch at one end, possibly a read error. This rearrangement joins TRBV5-1 to TRBJ1-1; no clear D gene. This CDR3 contains 12 residues. Germline CDR1 and CDR2: SGHRS and YFSETQ. In DNA form, the CDR3 reads TGCGCCAGCTGTGGGCAGAACGCTGAAGCTTTCTTT. Its protein product is CASCGQNAEAFF.

This CDR3 is CASSQGRGTGLGNYGYTF. The CDR3 DNA is TGTGCCAGCAGCCAAGGTAGGGGAACAGGGTTGGGGAACTATGGCTACACCTTC. This sequence joins TRBV4-2 and TRBJ1-2, with D possibly TRBD1 on 6 matching bases. Germline values: CDR1 LGHNA, CDR2 YNFKEQ. V shed 1 base and J shed 2 bases, with 20 bases lying between them. The CDR3 contains 18 residues.

This clonotype has only a few counts. The rearrangement uses TRBV13 and TRBJ2-7, with D perhaps matching TRBD2 (5 bases). The CDR3 has 12 residues. Trimming pared 10 bases from V and 4 bases from J, leaving 14 bases between. The V gene's germline CDR1 is PRHDT and CDR2 FYEKMQ (reference sequence). In nucleotides, the CDR3 is TGTGCCACCGCAGGACGAGGGTACGAGCAGTACTTC. Protein sequence: CATAGRGYEQYF.

The chain is built from TRBV20-1 and TRBJ2-7; the D gene is possibly TRBD1 (5 bases). Trimming left V 4 bases short and J 2 bases short, with 12 bases between. Germline CDR1 DFQATT, CDR2 SNEGSKA (reference sequence). The CDR3 loop spans 13 amino acids. The CDR3 protein is CSATGKGPYEQYF. In DNA, the CDR3 is TGCAGTGCTACAGGGAAAGGGCCCTACGAGCAGTACTTC.

The gene calls are TRBV3-1 and TRBJ2-5; D is undetermined. Germline V gives CDR1 LGHDT, CDR2 YNNKEL (reference sequence). V was trimmed by 0 bases and J by 1 base, leaving 12 bases between them. The CDR3 has 16 residues. The CDR3 loop reads CASSQDQVTAQETQYF. The CDR3 nucleotides are TGTGCCAGCAGCCAAGATCAAGTAACGGCCCAAGAGACCCAGTACTTC.

The chain couples TRBV20-1 to TRBJ1-6, with 10 positions matching TRBD1. Germline V gives CDR1 DFQATT, CDR2 SNEGSKA (reference sequence). The CDR3 sequence is 17 residues long. V gave up 5 bases and J gave up 4 bases; unmatched junction bases: 11. The DNA of the CDR3 is TGCAGTGCTTTCCCGGGACAGGGGCGTATTTATAATTCACCCCTCCACTTT. Amino acid sequence: CSAFPGQGRIYNSPLHF.

The CDR3 DNA reads as TGTGCCAGCAGCCAGAGACCAATAGCGGGGGTTGCAGATACGCAGTATTTT. Protein sequence: CASSQRPIAGVADTQYF. The chain has TRBV7-2 and TRBJ2-3; TRBD2 agrees at 9 bases. CDR1 is SGHTA and CDR2 is FQGNSA in the germline V gene. The CDR3 is made up of 17 amino acids. V was pared by 5 bases and J by 4 bases, with 13 bases of the junction left unmatched.

This clonotype was observed a few times. The CDR3 loop reads CATSDHLGRDTDEQYF. The CDR3 bases are TGTGCCACCAGTGATCACCTCGGGAGGGACACGGACGAGCAGTACTTC. The chain recombines TRBV24-1 with TRBJ2-7, with TRBD2 identical over 8 bases. Trimming removed 3 bases from V and 5 bases from J; junction bases left unmatched: 11. Germline V gene data show CDR1 as KGHDR and CDR2 as SFDVKD. The CDR3 loop spans 16 amino acids.

The V gene is TRBV3-1, the J gene TRBJ2-1; a weak D match, TRBD2 (6 bases). This CDR3 region has 17 residues. Germline lookup yields CDR1 LGHDT and CDR2 YNNKEL (reference sequence). Between the trimmed V and J ends, which lost 4 bases and 11 bases, there was a span of 27 bases. CDR3 amino acids: CASSLGGTGPRVVKQFF. CDR3 in DNA: TGTGCCAGCAGCCTGGGAGGAACCGGGCCTCGTGTGGTAAAGCAGTTCTTC.

This clonotype was detected a few times. The chain joins TRBV7-2 to TRBJ1-2, with 7 bases lining up with TRBD1. This CDR3 has 15 amino acids. Germline CDR1 is SGHTA and CDR2 is FQGNSA. The V segment lost 1 base and the J segment 5 bases; nucleotides outside the gene matches: 7. DNA of the CDR3: TGTGCCAGCAGCTTAGACAGGGGCGTCCTATATGGCTACACCTTC. It specifies CASSLDRGVLYGYTF.

There are a few counts of this clonotype. This chain joins TRBV5-1 and TRBJ2-1; TRBD1 might be the D (6 bases). Germline loops: CDR1 SGHRS, CDR2 YFSETQ. The CDR3 consists of 15 residues. Trimming pared 1 base from V and 6 bases from J, leaving 14 bases between. In nucleotides, the CDR3 is TGCGCCAGCAGCTTGCGGGGACAAAAGCTCAATGAGCAGTTCTTC. Translation gives CASSLRGQKLNEQFF.

The V gene is TRBV4-1, the J gene TRBJ2-4; tentative D call: TRBD2 (5 bases). The assigned J gene may be wrong: the sequence end matches TRBJ2-7 better. The CDR3 length is 15 residues. Germline CDR1 and CDR2: MGHRA and YSYEKL. The DNA of the CDR3 is TGCGCCAGCAGCCAACCCGGGAAGCGGTTTTACGAGCAGTACTTC. As protein: CASSQPGKRFYEQYF.

V gene TRBV20-1 combines with J gene TRBJ2-1; TRBD1 matches at 7 bases. Germline assignment: CDR1 DFQATT and CDR2 SNEGSKA (reference sequence). The CDR3 extends over 16 amino acids. Trimming removed 3 bases from V and 5 bases from J; junction bases left unmatched: 13. The CDR3 DNA sequence: TGCAGTGCTAGCCCCCTAGACAGGGCGCTAGACAATGAGCAGTTCTTC. Its protein product is CSASPLDRALDNEQFF.

Of note for this clonotype: Since a much larger clone is just one base distant, this may be a read error. Because the CDR3 is missing its conserved closing phenylalanine or tryptophan, this is likely a read error. This sequence joins TRBV4-2 and TRBJ1-2; D is undetermined. CDR1 and CDR2 (germline): LGHNA, YNFKEQ. Trimming took 0 bases from V and 2 from J, leaving 7 bases between them. The CDR3 totals 14 residues. The CDR3 sequence: CASSQDPGNYGYTS. The DNA of the CDR3 is TGTGCCAGCAGCCAAGACCCGGGAAACTATGGCTACACCTCC.

This clonotype has just a few counts. V is TRBV12-3 or TRBV12-4 and J is TRBJ2-3; 11 bases map to TRBD2. The CDR3 extends over 15 amino acids. Losses at the gene ends were 4 bases for V and 4 bases for J; bases not matched to a gene: 4. This CDR3 is CASSSLSGRADTQYF. The CDR3 DNA is TGTGCCAGCAGTTCCCTTAGCGGGAGGGCAGATACGCAGTATTTT.

The chain has TRBV27 and TRBJ2-2; no definite D call. The CDR3 totals 13 residues. The germline gives CDR1 MNHEY, CDR2 SMNVEV (reference sequence). V lost 5 bases to trimming and J lost 7 bases, with 11 bases between them. For the CDR3, the DNA is TGTGCCAGCAGTCCTTTCTTAGTCGGGGAGCTGTTTTTT. Protein product: CASSPFLVGELFF.

The rearrangement links TRBV20-1 to TRBJ2-2; D tentatively reads TRBD1 or TRBD2 (6 bases each). This CDR3 spans 14 amino acids. Germline assignment: CDR1 DFQATT and CDR2 SNEGSKA (reference sequence). Between the trimmed V and J ends, which lost 6 bases and 1 base, there was a span of 12 bases. CDR3 residues: CSASGAENTGELFF. DNA for the CDR3: TGCAGTGCGTCGGGGGCCGAGAACACCGGGGAGCTGTTTTTT.

V usage is TRBV19 and J usage is TRBJ2-6; 8 nucleotides line up with TRBD1. The trim removed 4 bases at V and 2 bases at J, leaving 10 bases unmatched. The CDR3 has 18 amino acids. The V gene's germline CDR1 is LNHDA and CDR2 SQIVND (reference sequence). In DNA form, the CDR3 reads TGTGCCAGTAGTACCGGGACAGGTTTACCACCTGGGGCCAACGTCCTGACTTTC. This encodes CASSTGTGLPPGANVLTF.

This clonotype has only a few counts. The chain couples TRBV4-2 to TRBJ1-5; no reliable D call. The CDR3 extends over 12 amino acids. V was cut by 1 base and J by 8 bases, with 6 bases left in between. Germline CDR1 LGHNA, CDR2 YNFKEQ. CDR3 DNA sequence: TGTGCCAGCAGCCAAGGGACGGAGCCCCAGCATTTT. Its translation is CASSQGTEPQHF.

CDR3 protein: CASSRDREGGGYTF. CDR3 coding DNA: TGCGCCAGCAGCCGTGACAGGGAAGGCGGTGGCTACACCTTC. V gene TRBV5-1 combines with J gene TRBJ1-2, with 7 bases that match TRBD1. Germline CDR1 is SGHRS and CDR2 is YFSETQ. This CDR3 has 14 amino acids. Trimming cost V 4 bases and J 7 bases; bases outside gene matches: 10.

The CDR3 here is CASSPQTGYF. DNA of the CDR3: TGTGCCAGTAGTCCCCAGACAGGGTACTTC. This chain links TRBV19 with TRBJ2-7; possible D gene TRBD1, 6 bases. This CDR3 has 10 amino acids. V dropped 5 bases and J dropped 12 bases, with 11 bases sitting between them. Germline V gives CDR1 LNHDA, CDR2 SQIVND (reference sequence).